The clone carrying this TCR beta chain was observed a handful of times. Its antigen remains unknown. The source of the sample is a study of vaccination and CD4 T cells after COVID-19. About the research overall: The stimulus for the cells was overlapping spike peptides derived from SARS-CoV-2, HCoV-NL63, HCoV-OC43 and HCoV-229E. Findings of the study overall: Spike mono-reactive clones accounted for 304 of the 307 vaccine-specific clones found in convalescent patients.

Sequenced with the Oncomine TCR Beta short-read assay was DNA taken from cultured CD4+ T cells. TCRdb reprocessed the PCR reads with MiXCR, giving one entry per CDR3 protein. The data contain around 20,000 distinct CDR3 sequences, more than 20% of them singletons. V dropped 2 bases and J dropped 1 base, with 8 bases sitting between them. CDR3 length equals 14 residues. In germline, CDR1 is LNHDA, CDR2 SQIVND (reference sequence). Treatment indicated: roughly ten-day PBMC culture with coronavirus spike peptide pools or control peptides (ViraFEST assay). With peptide pools, ViraFEST first expanded antigen-specific T cells and afterwards sequenced their TCRs.

The sample taken for sequencing was cultured CD4+ T cells from blood. The rearrangement uses TRBV19 and TRBJ1-1; no firm D call. This TCR was sampled from a human donor with COVID-19. The CDR3: CASSINSKNTEAFF. CDR3 nucleotides: TGTGCCAGTAGTATAAACAGCAAGAACACTGAAGCTTTCTTT.